Listed below are T cell receptor beta chains from one sample, sequenced in a study of cytomegalovirus exposure and HLA in healthy donors. Libraries were prepared by immunoSEQ multiplex PCR; TCRdb keeps only in-frame clonotypes and omits some of them. Among 65,000 to 90,000 clones listed, roughly 95% were seen once. Sequencing was carried out using PBMCs. The receptors stem from a young man in good health and CMV-seronegative. The CDR3 runs from the conserved cysteine through the conserved F or W. D genes are given only for firm matches. Not every row has a clone size; where given, it reads once, few, many or a size class.

j_call clone_size d_call v_call cdr3_nt cdr3_aa
TRBJ2-2 - - TRBV7-9 TGTGCCAGCAGCTTAGACTCCCCCAGGGCTGGCACCGGGGAGCTGTTTTTT CASSLDSPRAGTGELFF
TRBJ1-4 - - TRBV21-1 TGTGCCAGCAGCAAAGTTGAAGAGGGAAGGAGTGAAAAACTGTTTTTT CASSKVEEGRSEKLFF
TRBJ1-3 - - TRBV10-1 TGCGCCAGCAGTGACTTCGACAGAAGCTCTGGAAACACCATATATTTT CASSDFDRSSGNTIYF
TRBJ1-1 - - TRBV5-6 TGTGCCAGCAGCTGGGCAGATGACACTGAAGCTTTCTTT CASSWADDTEAFF
TRBJ2-7 - - TRBV4-1 TGCGCCAGCAGCCAACCTAAGGACAAGGGAAAAGAGCAGTACTTC CASSQPKDKGKEQYF
TRBJ2-2 - TRBD1 TRBV11-3 TGTGCCAGCAGCCCCAGCAGGACAGGGGCAATAACCGGGGAGCTGTTTTTT CASSPSRTGAITGELFF
TRBJ1-5 - - TRBV5-6 TGTGCCAGCAGCTTGGGAGGTTATAGCAATCAGCCCCAGCATTTT CASSLGGYSNQPQHF
TRBJ1-6 few - TRBV7-9 TGTGCCAGCAGCCAAGGACAGTTTGGATCACCCCTCCACTTT CASSQGQFGSPLHF
TRBJ2-2 - TRBD2 TRBV7-2 TGTGCCAGCAGCCCACTAGCGTACGGCGGGGAGCTGTTTTTT CASSPLAYGGELFF
TRBJ2-1 - - TRBV6-5 TGTGCCAGCAGCCGGGGGGGGACAGTCAATGAGCAGTTCTTC CASSRGGTVNEQFF
TRBJ1-2 - - TRBV4-2 TGTGCCAGCAGCCAAGATTTACTCGCAACGCTTGGCTACACCTTC CASSQDLLATLGYTF
TRBJ2-5 - TRBD1 TRBV9 TGTGCCAGCAGCGCGCAACAGGGGGCGCCGGAGACCCAGTACTTC CASSAQQGAPETQYF
TRBJ1-5 - - TRBV15 TGTGCCACCAGCAGAGATCTGAGTGCCGACAAGCATTTT CATSRDLSADKHF
TRBJ1-2 once TRBD1 TRBV15 TGTGCCACCAGCACCAGGGGGGATGGCTACACCTTC CATSTRGDGYTF
TRBJ1-1 - - TRBV9 TGTGCCAGCAGCGCGACAGGGAACACTGAAGCTTTCTTT CASSATGNTEAFF
TRBJ1-5 - - TRBV7-2 TGTGCCAGCAGCTTAGATCCCATTTTGTGGGGGGGCAATCAGCCCCAGCATTTT CASSLDPILWGGNQPQHF
TRBJ1-1 - - TRBV29-1 TGCAGCGCCAGGGGAGACACTGAAGCTTTCTTT CSARGDTEAFF
TRBJ2-7 - - TRBV9 TGTGCCAGCAGCGTAGGCGTACCCGGCGAGCAGTACTTC CASSVGVPGEQYF
TRBJ1-1 - TRBD1 TRBV2 TGTGCCAGCCGGGACAGGGGGAACACTGAAGCTTTCTTT CASRDRGNTEAFF
TRBJ1-2 - TRBD1 TRBV10-3 TGTGCCATCAGTGACCGACAGGGGGCAGGGTATGGCTACACCTTC CAISDRQGAGYGYTF
TRBJ2-7 - TRBD1 TRBV7-2 TGTGCCAGCAGCCCTAAAGGGACAGGGGTAAACGAGCAGTACTTC CASSPKGTGVNEQYF
TRBJ1-3 - - TRBV6-5 TGTGCCAGCAGGACCGGGGGAGGAAACACCATATATTTT CASRTGGGNTIYF
TRBJ2-7 - TRBD1 TRBV19 TGTGCCAGTAGTCCCGGGACAGGGGGTCTCTACGAGCAGTACTTC CASSPGTGGLYEQYF
TRBJ2-5 - - TRBV19 TGTGCCAGTAGTATAGATCCAGGCATTTTGTCAGAGACCCAGTACTTC CASSIDPGILSETQYF
TRBJ1-2 - - TRBV6-5 TGTGCCAGCAGTTACCGGGAGCACTATGGCTACACCTTC CASSYREHYGYTF
TRBJ2-7 - - TRBV7-6 TGTGCCAGCAGCTTAGGCTCGGACGAGCAGTACTTC CASSLGSDEQYF
TRBJ2-1 few - TRBV29-1 TGCAGCGTTGACACCCCCTACGCGGGGCTTGGCGATGAGCAGTTCTTC CSVDTPYAGLGDEQFF
TRBJ1-1 - TRBD1 TRBV18 TGTGCCAGCTCACCCGGGACAGGGTTTGAAGCTTTCTTT CASSPGTGFEAFF
TRBJ1-5 - - TRBV27 TGTGCCAGCAGTCCTTCGTCTTACAGGGATCCGCGGCAGCCCCAGCATTTT CASSPSSYRDPRQPQHF
TRBJ1-2 - - TRBV15 TGTGCCACCAGCAGAGATTACCAGGGAACCACTAACTATGGCTACACCTTC CATSRDYQGTTNYGYTF
TRBJ2-5 - TRBD1 TRBV11-3 TGTGCCAGCAGCTTTACAGGGGGAATAGAAGAGACCCAGTACTTC CASSFTGGIEETQYF
TRBJ1-4 - - TRBV6-1 TGTGCCAGCAGTGACCCCCACAGGGTTGGTAATGAAAAACTGTTTTTT CASSDPHRVGNEKLFF
TRBJ2-7 - - TRBV28 TGTGCCAGCAGTTTCGACAGCGAGCAGTACTTC CASSFDSEQYF
TRBJ2-1 - TRBD1 TRBV5-8 TGTGCCAGCAGCTTTCCCCGGGACAGCACCATCAATGAGCAGTTCTTC CASSFPRDSTINEQFF
TRBJ1-1 - - TRBV11-2 TGTGCCAGCAGCTTCGCCGAAGAGATGGGCGCGACTGAAGCTTTCTTT CASSFAEEMGATEAFF
TRBJ1-1 - TRBD1 TRBV27 TGTGCCAGCAGCCCGCGACAGGGGTATAACACTGAAGCTTTCTTT CASSPRQGYNTEAFF
TRBJ1-5 - TRBD1 TRBV18 TGTGCCAGCTCACAGGGACAGGCTCAGCCCCAGCATTTT CASSQGQAQPQHF
TRBJ2-3 - - TRBV5-1 TGCGCCAGCAGCGTGGGGCAGGACACAGATACGCAGTATTTT CASSVGQDTDTQYF
TRBJ2-1 - - TRBV2 TGTGCCAGCATCTGGGGCACTGAGCAGTTCTTC CASIWGTEQFF
TRBJ1-2 - TRBD1 TRBV18 TGTGCCAGCTCACCACTTCCGGGACAGGACGTCGGTGGCTACACCTTC CASSPLPGQDVGGYTF
TRBJ1-1 - - TRBV7-9 TGTGCCAGCAGCTACCCTACAGGGGAAGCTTTCTTT CASSYPTGEAFF
TRBJ1-1 - TRBD1 TRBV7-8 TGTGCCAGCAGCCCCCGGGACAGCGGCACTGAAGCTTTCTTT CASSPRDSGTEAFF
TRBJ1-5 - - TRBV7-2 TGTGCCAGCAGCCGTACTCCAGGGGAGATTCAGCCCCAGCATTTT CASSRTPGEIQPQHF
TRBJ2-3 - TRBD2 TRBV2 TGTGCCAGCAGAGCCCCCCTCGGGGGGGGCACAGATACGCAGTATTTT CASRAPLGGGTDTQYF
TRBJ2-1 - TRBD1 TRBV29-1 TGCAGCGCAATGGGACAGGGTAGTGTCCATGAGCAGTTCTTC CSAMGQGSVHEQFF
TRBJ2-3 - TRBD2 TRBV2 TGTGCCAGCAGGGGGGAACTAGCGGGGGATTACACAGATACGCAGTATTTT CASRGELAGDYTDTQYF
TRBJ2-3 - - TRBV6-5 TGTGCCAGCAGTTACTTCTCCACAGATACGCAGTATTTT CASSYFSTDTQYF
TRBJ2-5 - - TRBV4-1 TGCGCCAGCAGCCAAGGGCAGGCTTTTCAGACCCAGTACTTC CASSQGQAFQTQYF
TRBJ2-7 - - TRBV9 TGTGCCAGCAGCGTAAATGAGGAGGGCCGAGAGTACTTC CASSVNEEGREYF
TRBJ1-4 once TRBD1 TRBV10-3 TGTGCCATCAGTGCTGGGACAGGGAATGAAAAACTGTTTTTT CAISAGTGNEKLFF
TRBJ2-3 - - TRBV7-3 TGTGCCAGCAGCCCACAACCAGGAATGCTCACAGATACGCAGTATTTT CASSPQPGMLTDTQYF
TRBJ2-7 - TRBD1 TRBV7-6 TGTGCCAGCAGCGACGGGACAGCCACCTACGAGCAGTACTTC CASSDGTATYEQYF
TRBJ1-1 - TRBD1 TRBV4-3 TGCGCCAGCAGCCAAGACAGGGGGCAAACTGAAGCTTTCTTT CASSQDRGQTEAFF
TRBJ2-7 - TRBD1 TRBV6-1 TGTGCCAGCAGTTCCGGGACAGGGGGTTTCTACGAGCAGTACTTC CASSSGTGGFYEQYF
TRBJ2-7 - - TRBV15 TGTGCCACCAGCATTAGGCAGGGGCCATACTACGAGCAGTACTTC CATSIRQGPYYEQYF
TRBJ2-1 once TRBD2 TRBV11-2 TGTGCCAGCAGCTGGGGGAGAAGCGGGGGGGCCAATGAGCAGTTCTTC CASSWGRSGGANEQFF
TRBJ1-1 - - TRBV5-1 TGCGCCAGCAGCTTCACAAGACTATTT CASSFTRLF
TRBJ2-3 - TRBD2 TRBV19 TGTGCCAGTAGTATAGGGGGTAGCGGGGGAGCAGATACGCAGTATTTT CASSIGGSGGADTQYF
TRBJ2-5 - - TRBV15 TGTGCCACCAGCTCCCGAGGAGGGGTAGAGACCCAGTACTTC CATSSRGGVETQYF
TRBJ1-1 once - TRBV6-5 TGTGCCAGCGGAGCGGGGGGTCTGGACACTGAAGCTTTCTTT CASGAGGLDTEAFF